This T cell receptor (beta chain) was identified during a study of blood T cells in healthy people across ages. Study observations and caveats: Investigators viewed diversity estimates from one million T cells as underestimates, the study reported. Greater diversity and more naive CD4+ cells were seen in long-lived donors than in aged donors.

Then a second PCR, running roughly 7 to 11 cycles, was carried out with a sample-barcoded 5' primer and a J-beta primer mix. TCRdb used MiXCR to reprocess the 5' RACE reads, holding one entry per CDR3 protein. This table holds 1.5 million to 2 million distinct CDR3 sequences, 28% found once. Germline assignment: CDR1 DFQATT and CDR2 SNEGSKA (reference sequence). The V end was cut by 6 bases, the J end by 12 bases, with 21 bases between. CDR3 length equals 14 residues. A note on this clonotype: Antigen unknown.

Sequencing used blood. V and J are TRBV20-1 and TRBJ1-6; D possibly corresponds to TRBD1 (5 bases). This receptor was obtained from a woman aged 25 to 39 in good health. The CDR3 reads CSAPSSDTPRPLHF. Written as DNA, the CDR3 is TGCAGTGCCCCCTCCTCGGACACCCCCAGACCCCTCCACTTT.